There are a few counts of the clone carrying this T cell receptor (beta chain). The antigen remains undetermined. These data originate in a study of CD8 T cells in ankylosing spondylitis. Overall study results and limits: In ankylosing spondylitis blood, a motif of roughly eight highly homologous TCR beta variants appeared characteristic.

Each CDR3 protein is one row after TCRdb ran MiXCR on the 5' RACE reads. Among 230,000 or so distinct CDR3 sequences listed, approximately 24% were seen once. This CDR3 spans 13 amino acids. Between the trimmed V and J ends, which lost 5 bases and 3 bases, there was a span of 14 bases. In germline, CDR1 is DFQATT, CDR2 SNEGSKA (reference sequence). The sample was blood, either unsorted or a sorted T cell fraction (not recorded which). The sequence derives from a male donor with ankylosing spondylitis or in good health (not recorded which). The rearrangement joins TRBV20-1 to TRBJ2-7; the D is unclear. DNA for the CDR3: TGCAGTGCTCCGGGCCCAGAGCGCTACGAGCAGTACTTC. Translating it yields CSAPGPERYEQYF.